This entry features one T cell receptor (beta chain) sequence. What it recognizes is unknown. CDR1 is SGHAT, CDR2 FQNNGV, per germline. V lost 5 bases, J lost 7 bases, and 8 bases stayed unmatched. The CDR3 covers 16 residues. The repertoire was sequenced with immunoSEQ multiplex PCR; TCRdb's copy has only in-frame clones and lacks some. The table includes 100,000 to 120,000 clones, approximately 89% detected once. The sample originates from a study of PD-1 blockade in classical Hodgkin lymphoma. Study-level results: CD4+ TCR diversity rose significantly by C4D1, and CD8+ TCR diversity did not. Prior to therapy, complete responders displayed diversity much like that of newly diagnosed patients. Newly diagnosed patients reportedly trailed healthy donors in baseline TCR diversity.

The time point here: cycle 4 day 1 (C4D1), after around six weeks of nivolumab. Following autologous stem cell transplantation, relapse occurred in every patient, and exposure to brentuximab vedotin varied. Here the sequenced sample was peripheral blood mononuclear cells (PBMCs), taken before the fourth cycle of nivolumab. The chain recombines TRBV11-2 with TRBJ2-1; 13 bases agree with TRBD2. This TCR was sampled from a human donor with classical Hodgkin lymphoma. In DNA form, the CDR3 reads TGTGCCAGCAGCCCCTGGACTAGCGGGAGTTTTAATGAGCAGTTCTTC. This encodes CASSPWTSGSFNEQFF.